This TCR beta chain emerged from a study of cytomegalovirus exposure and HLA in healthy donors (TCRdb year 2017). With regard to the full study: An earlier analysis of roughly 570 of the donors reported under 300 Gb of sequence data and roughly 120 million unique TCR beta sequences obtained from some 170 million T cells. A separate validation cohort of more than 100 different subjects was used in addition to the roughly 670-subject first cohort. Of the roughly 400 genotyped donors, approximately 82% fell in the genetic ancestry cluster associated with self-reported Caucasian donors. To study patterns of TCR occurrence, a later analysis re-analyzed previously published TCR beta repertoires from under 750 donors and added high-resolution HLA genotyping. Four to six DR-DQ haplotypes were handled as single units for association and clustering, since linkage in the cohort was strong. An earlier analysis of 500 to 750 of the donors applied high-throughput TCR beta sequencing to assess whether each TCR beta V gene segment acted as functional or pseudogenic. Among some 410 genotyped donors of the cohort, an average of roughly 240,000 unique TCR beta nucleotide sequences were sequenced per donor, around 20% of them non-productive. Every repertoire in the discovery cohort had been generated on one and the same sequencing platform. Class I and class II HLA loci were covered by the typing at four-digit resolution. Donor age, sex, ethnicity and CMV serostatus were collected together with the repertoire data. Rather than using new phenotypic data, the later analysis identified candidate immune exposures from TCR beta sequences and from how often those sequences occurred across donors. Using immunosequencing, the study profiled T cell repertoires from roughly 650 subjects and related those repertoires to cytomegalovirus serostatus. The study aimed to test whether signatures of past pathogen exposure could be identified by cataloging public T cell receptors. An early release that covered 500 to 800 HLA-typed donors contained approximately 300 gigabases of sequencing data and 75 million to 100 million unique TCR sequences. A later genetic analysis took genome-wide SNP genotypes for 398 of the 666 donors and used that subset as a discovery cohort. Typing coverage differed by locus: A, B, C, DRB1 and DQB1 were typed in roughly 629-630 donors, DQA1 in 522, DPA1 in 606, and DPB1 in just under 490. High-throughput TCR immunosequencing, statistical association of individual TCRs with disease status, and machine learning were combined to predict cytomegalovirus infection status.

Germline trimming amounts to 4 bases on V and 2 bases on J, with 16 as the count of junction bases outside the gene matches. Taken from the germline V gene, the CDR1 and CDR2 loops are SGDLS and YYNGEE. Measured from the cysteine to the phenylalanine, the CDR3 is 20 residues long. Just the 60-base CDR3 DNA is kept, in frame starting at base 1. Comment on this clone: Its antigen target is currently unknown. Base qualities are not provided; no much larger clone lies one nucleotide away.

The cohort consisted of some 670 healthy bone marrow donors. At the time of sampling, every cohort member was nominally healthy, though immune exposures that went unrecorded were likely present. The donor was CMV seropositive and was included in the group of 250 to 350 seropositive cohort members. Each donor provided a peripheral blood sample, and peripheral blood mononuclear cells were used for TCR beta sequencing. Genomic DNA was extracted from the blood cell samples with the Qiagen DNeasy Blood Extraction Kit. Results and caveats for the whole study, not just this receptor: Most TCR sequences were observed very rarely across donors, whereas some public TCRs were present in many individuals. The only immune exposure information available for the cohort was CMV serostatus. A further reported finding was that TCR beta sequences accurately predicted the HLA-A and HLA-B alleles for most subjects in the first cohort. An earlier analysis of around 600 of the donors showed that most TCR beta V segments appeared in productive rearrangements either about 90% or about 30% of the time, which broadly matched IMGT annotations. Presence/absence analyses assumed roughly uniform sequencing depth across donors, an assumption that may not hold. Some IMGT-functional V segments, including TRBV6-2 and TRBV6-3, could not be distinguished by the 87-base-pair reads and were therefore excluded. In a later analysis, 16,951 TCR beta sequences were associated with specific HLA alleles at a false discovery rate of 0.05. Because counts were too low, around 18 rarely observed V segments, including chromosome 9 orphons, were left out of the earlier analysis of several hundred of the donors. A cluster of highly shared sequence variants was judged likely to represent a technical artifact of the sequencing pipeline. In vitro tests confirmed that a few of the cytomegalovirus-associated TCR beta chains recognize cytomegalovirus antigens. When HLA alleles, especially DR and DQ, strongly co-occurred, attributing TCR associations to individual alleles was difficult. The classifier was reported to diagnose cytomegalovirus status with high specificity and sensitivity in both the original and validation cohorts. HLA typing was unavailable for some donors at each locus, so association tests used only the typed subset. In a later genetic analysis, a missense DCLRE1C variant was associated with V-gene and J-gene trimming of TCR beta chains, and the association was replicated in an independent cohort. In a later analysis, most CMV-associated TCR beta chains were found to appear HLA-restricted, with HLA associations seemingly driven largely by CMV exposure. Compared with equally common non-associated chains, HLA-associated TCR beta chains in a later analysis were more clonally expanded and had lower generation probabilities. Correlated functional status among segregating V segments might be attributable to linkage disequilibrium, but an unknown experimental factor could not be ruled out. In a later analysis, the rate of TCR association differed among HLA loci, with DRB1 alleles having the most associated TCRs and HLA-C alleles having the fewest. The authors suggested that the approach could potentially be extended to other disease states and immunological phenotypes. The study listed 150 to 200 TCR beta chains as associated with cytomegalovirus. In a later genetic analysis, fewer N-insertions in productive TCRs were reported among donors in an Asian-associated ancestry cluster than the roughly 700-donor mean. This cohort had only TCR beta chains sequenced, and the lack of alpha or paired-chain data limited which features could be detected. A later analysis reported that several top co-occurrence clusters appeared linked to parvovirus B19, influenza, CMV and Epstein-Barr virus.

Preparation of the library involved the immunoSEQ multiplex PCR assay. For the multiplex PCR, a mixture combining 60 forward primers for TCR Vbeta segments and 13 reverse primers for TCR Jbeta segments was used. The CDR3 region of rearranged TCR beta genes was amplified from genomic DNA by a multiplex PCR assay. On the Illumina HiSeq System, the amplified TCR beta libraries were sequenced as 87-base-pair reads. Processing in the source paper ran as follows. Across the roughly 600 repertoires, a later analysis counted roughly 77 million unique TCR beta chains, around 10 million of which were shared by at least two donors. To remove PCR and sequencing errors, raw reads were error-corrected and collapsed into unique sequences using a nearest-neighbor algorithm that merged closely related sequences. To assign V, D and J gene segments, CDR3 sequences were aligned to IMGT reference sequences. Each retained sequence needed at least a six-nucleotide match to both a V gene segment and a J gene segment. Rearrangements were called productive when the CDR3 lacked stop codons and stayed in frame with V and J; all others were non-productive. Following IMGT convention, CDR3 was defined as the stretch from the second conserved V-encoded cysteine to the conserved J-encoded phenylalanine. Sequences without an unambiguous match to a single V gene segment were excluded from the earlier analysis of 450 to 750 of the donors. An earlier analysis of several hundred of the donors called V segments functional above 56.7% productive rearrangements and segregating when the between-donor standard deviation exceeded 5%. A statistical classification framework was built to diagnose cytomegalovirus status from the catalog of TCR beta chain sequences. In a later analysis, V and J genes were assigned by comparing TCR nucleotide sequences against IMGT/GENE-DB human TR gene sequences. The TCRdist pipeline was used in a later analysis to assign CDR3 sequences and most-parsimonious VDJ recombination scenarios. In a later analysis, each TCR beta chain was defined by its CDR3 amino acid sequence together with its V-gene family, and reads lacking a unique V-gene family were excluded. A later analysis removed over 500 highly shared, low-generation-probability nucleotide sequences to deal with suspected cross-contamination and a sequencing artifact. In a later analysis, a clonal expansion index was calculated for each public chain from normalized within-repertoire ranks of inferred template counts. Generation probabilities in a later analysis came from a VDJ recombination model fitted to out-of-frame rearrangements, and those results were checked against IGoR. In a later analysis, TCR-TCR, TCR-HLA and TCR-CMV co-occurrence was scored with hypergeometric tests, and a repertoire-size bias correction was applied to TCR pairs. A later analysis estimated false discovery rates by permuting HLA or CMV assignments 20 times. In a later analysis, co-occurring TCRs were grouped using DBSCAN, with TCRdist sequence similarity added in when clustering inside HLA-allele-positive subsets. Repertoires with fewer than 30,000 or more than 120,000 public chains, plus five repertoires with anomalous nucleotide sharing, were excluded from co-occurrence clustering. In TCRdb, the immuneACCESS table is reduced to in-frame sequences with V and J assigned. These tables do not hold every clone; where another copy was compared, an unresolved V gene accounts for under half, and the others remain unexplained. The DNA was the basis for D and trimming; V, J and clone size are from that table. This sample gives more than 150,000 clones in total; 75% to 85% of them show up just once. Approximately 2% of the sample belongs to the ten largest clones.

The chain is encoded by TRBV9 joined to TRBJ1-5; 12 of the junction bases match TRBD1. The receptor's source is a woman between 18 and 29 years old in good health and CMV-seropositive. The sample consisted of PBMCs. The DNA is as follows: TGTGCCAGCAGCCAAGGCCTCGGGACAGGGGGCAGTTTTGGCAATCAGCCCCAGCATTTT. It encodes CASSQGLGTGGSFGNQPQHF.